Listed here are 8 T cell receptor beta chains from one sample, sequenced in a study of somatic mutations in cytotoxic T cells in rheumatoid arthritis. TCRdb's copy holds only in-frame clones and misses some; the assay was immunoSEQ multiplex PCR. The table shows roughly 30,000 clones, with around 87% occurring only once. Sequenced: CD8+ T cells sorted from blood. Receptors originate from an adult with rheumatoid arthritis.

V usage is TRBV5-5 and J usage is TRBJ1-5, with 7 bases fitting TRBD1. Germline V gives CDR1 SGHKS, CDR2 YYEKEE (reference sequence). V trimming: 2 bases; J trimming: 3 bases; junction bases outside the gene matches: 8. This CDR3 comprises 16 residues. The CDR3 nucleotides read TGTGCCAGCAGCTTTGGACAGGCTTTGAACAATCAGCCCCAGCATTTT. Its translation: CASSFGQALNNQPQHF.

V and J are TRBV9 and TRBJ2-1, with TRBD1 matching 8 bases. There are 15 residues in the CDR3. Losses at the gene ends were 4 bases for V and 5 bases for J; bases not matched to a gene: 8. Germline V CDR1 and CDR2: SGDLS, YYNGEE. The CDR3 here is CASSPRGTGHNEQFF. The CDR3 bases are TGTGCCAGCAGCCCCCGCGGGACAGGTCACAATGAGCAGTTCTTC.

This chain joins TRBV27 and TRBJ2-3, with TRBD1 matching over 8 bases. The junction had 6 bases not matched to a gene; V was cut back by 5 bases and J by 2 bases. CDR3 length equals 15 residues. The germline CDR1 and CDR2 sequences are MNHEY and SMNVEV (reference sequence). DNA of the CDR3: TGTGCCAGCAGTATCGGGACAGGCTTCACAGATACGCAGTATTTT. Translating gives CASSIGTGFTDTQYF.

The chain combines TRBV5-8 with TRBJ2-7; D is undetermined. Germline V gene lookup returns CDR1 SGHTS and CDR2 YDEGEE. V was cut by 2 bases and J by 3 bases, with 3 bases left in between. The CDR3 length is 11 residues. CDR3 DNA: TGTGCCAGCAGCTTAGACTACGAGCAGTACTTC. It encodes CASSLDYEQYF.

The gene calls are TRBV27 and TRBJ2-7; no clear D. This CDR3 comprises 14 residues. Germline CDR1 and CDR2: MNHEY and SMNVEV (reference sequence). V was shortened by 2 bases and J by 3 bases, with 11 bases between the two germline ends. The CDR3 here is CASSLTPRSYEQYF. Here the CDR3 DNA reads TGTGCCAGCAGTTTAACCCCTAGGAGCTACGAGCAGTACTTC.

The J gene is TRBJ1-1, the V gene TRBV4-1, with a possible D match to TRBD1 (6 bases). V lost 1 base and J lost 7, with 16 bases in between. Germline V gene data show CDR1 as MGHRA and CDR2 as YSYEKL. This CDR3 is 15 amino acids long. CDR3 DNA sequence: TGCGCCAGCAGCCAAGTCCGAAAGGGGGACAATGAAGCTTTCTTT. Amino acid sequence: CASSQVRKGDNEAFF.

CDR3 sequence reads: CASSRAGGTEAFF. The DNA for the CDR3 is TGCGCCAGCAGCCGAGCAGGGGGCACTGAAGCTTTCTTT. The rearrangement joins TRBV4-1 to TRBJ1-1; TRBD1 matches 7 bases. Germline trimming cut 4 bases from V and 4 bases from J; bases unmatched to any gene: 3. This CDR3 is 13 amino acids long. Looked up from germline, CDR1 is MGHRA and CDR2 is YSYEKL.

This rearrangement joins TRBV7-9 to TRBJ1-5, with D perhaps matching TRBD1 (6 bases). The germline V gene has CDR1 SEHNR and CDR2 FQNEAQ (reference sequence). The germline V and J ends were trimmed by 4 bases and 0 bases, with 13 bases remaining between them. The CDR3 spans 16 residues. The CDR3 reads CASSSSGAGSNQPQHF. CDR3 sequence (DNA): TGTGCCAGCAGCTCTTCAGGGGCGGGTAGCAATCAGCCCCAGCATTTT.